This paragraph covers one TCR beta chain sequence. These data belong to a study of cytomegalovirus exposure and HLA in healthy donors. The V segment lost 2 bases and the J segment 2 bases; nucleotides outside the gene matches: 12. The V gene's germline CDR1 is MGHDK and CDR2 SYGVNS. The CDR3 contains 18 residues. Assay: immunoSEQ multiplex PCR; the TCRdb copy retains only in-frame clones and omits some. The sample lists 71,000 or so clones; about 95% were seen once. This receptor was taken from a woman aged 18-35 years in good health and CMV-seronegative. The chain couples TRBV25-1 to TRBJ2-3; 8 bases are shared with TRBD2. The source material was PBMCs. The CDR3 DNA follows: TGTGCCAGCAGTGAAAACGCGACGGGGGGGCAATACACAGATACGCAGTATTTT. Protein product: CASSENATGGQYTDTQYF.